Following are 31 T cell receptor beta chains from one sample sequenced in a study of cytomegalovirus exposure and HLA in healthy donors. Vbeta (60) and Jbeta (13) primers were used in the PCR. Profiled with immunoSEQ multiplex PCR; TCRdb holds only in-frame clones, not every one. The data show some 85,000 clones, about 80% seen once. Specimen: PBMCs. The receptors derive from a male donor in good health and CMV-seronegative.

This sequence joins TRBV27 and TRBJ1-6; D is unresolved. The CDR3 contains 17 residues. Germline CDR1 and CDR2: MNHEY and SMNVEV (reference sequence). Trimming removed 8 bases from V and 7 bases from J, with 24 bases in between. This CDR3 is CASRPWVGGDRNSPLHF. CDR3 in DNA: TGTGCCAGCCGGCCTTGGGTCGGCGGAGACCGAAATTCACCCCTCCACTTT.

The chain uses TRBV6-1 and TRBJ2-7, with a tentative D call TRBD1 (5 bases). In germline, CDR1 is MNHNS, CDR2 SASEGT. V lost 6 bases and J 0 bases, leaving 15 bases between the germline ends. This CDR3 is 15 amino acids long. The CDR3 coding sequence is TGTGCCAGCAGGAGTACAGGCTCCAGCTCCTACGAGCAGTACTTC. It is translated as CASRSTGSSSYEQYF.

This clone was seen only once. The J gene is TRBJ1-1, the V gene TRBV14; 7 bases agree with TRBD1. CDR3 size: 16 residues. The junction had 6 bases not matched to a gene; V was cut back by 1 base and J by 1 base. In germline, CDR1 is SGHDN, CDR2 FVKESK. The CDR3 DNA follows: TGTGCCAGCAGCCAAGTTAGGGGGCTGGCGAACACTGAAGCTTTCTTT. Amino acids: CASSQVRGLANTEAFF.

The chain couples TRBV10-3 to TRBJ2-3, with 12 bases that match TRBD1. The CDR3 runs 15 residues. Trimming cost V 4 bases and J 3 bases; bases outside gene matches: 2. Germline V lookup: CDR1 ENHRY, CDR2 SYGVKD. CDR3 nucleotide sequence: TGTGCCATCAGTGGGGGACAGGGGGCAACAGATACGCAGTATTTT. This gives the protein CAISGGQGATDTQYF.

The V call is TRBV4-1, the J call TRBJ2-7; 7 bases are shared with TRBD1. The CDR3 sequence is 15 residues long. V lost 0 bases and J lost 2; bases outside the gene matches: 4. Per the germline V gene, CDR1 is MGHRA and CDR2 is YSYEKL. CDR3 sequence: CASSQEGTGAYEQYF. The CDR3 nucleotides are TGCGCCAGCAGCCAAGAGGGAACAGGGGCCTACGAGCAGTACTTC.

In DNA, the CDR3 is TGCAGCGCCGGGTCCGCTTCTGAAGCTTTCTTT. It yields the protein CSAGSASEAFF. The chain couples TRBV29-1 to TRBJ1-1; D remains unclear. Germline-derived CDR1 and CDR2 are SQVTM and ANQGSEA. V gave up 7 bases and J gave up 6 bases, with 12 bases separating them. This CDR3 is 11 amino acids long.

The rearrangement joins TRBV19 to TRBJ2-7, with 16 bases lining up with TRBD2. Germline CDR1 and CDR2: LNHDA and SQIVND (reference sequence). There are 16 residues in the CDR3. V shed 6 bases and J 0 bases; nucleotides not matched to a gene: 2. The CDR3 DNA sequence: TGTGCCAGTAGAGGGACTAGCGGGAGGGACTCCTACGAGCAGTACTTC. It codes for CASRGTSGRDSYEQYF.

This clone was observed a handful of times. In DNA, the CDR3 is TGTGCCAGCAACATTGGGAGGGGACCGAACACTGAAGCTTTCTTT. This encodes CASNIGRGPNTEAFF. V gene TRBV27 combines with J gene TRBJ1-1, with TRBD1 as a possible D gene (5 bases). The CDR3 consists of 15 residues. Trimming cost V 7 bases and J 1 base, with 16 bases left between them. CDR1 is MNHEY and CDR2 is SMNVEV in the germline V gene (reference sequence).

This CDR3 is CASSFTGGVANVLTF. CDR3 nucleotide sequence: TGTGCCAGCAGTTTTACAGGGGGGGTGGCCAACGTCCTGACTTTC. The chain carries TRBV28 and TRBJ2-6; TRBD1 is a possible D gene (8 bases). V lost 3 bases and J lost 6, with 12 bases in between. CDR1 is MDHEN, CDR2 SYDVKM, per germline. The CDR3 sequence is 15 residues long.

The CDR3 bases are TGTGCCAGCAGCTTATCCCCTACTTTGGCTGAAGCTTTCTTT. It yields the protein CASSLSPTLAEAFF. V and J are TRBV11-2 and TRBJ1-1; D uncertain. Germline V gene sequence: CDR1 SGHAT, CDR2 FQNNGV. The V and J ends lost 2 bases and 6 bases respectively, with 13 bases between them. The CDR3 is 14 amino acids. The variable domain in full, completed from reference TRBV11-2 and TRBJ1-1, reads EAGVAQSPRYKIIEKRQSVAFWCNPISGHATLYWYQQILGQGPKLLIQFQNNGVVDDSQLPKDRFSAERLKGVDSTLKIQPAKLEDSAVYLCASSLSPTLAEAFFGQGTRLTVV.

The chain joins TRBV11-2 to TRBJ2-3; D perhaps matches TRBD1 (6 bases). CDR1 and CDR2 from the germline V gene are SGHAT and FQNNGV. The V end was cut by 4 bases, the J end by 3 bases, with 17 bases between. This CDR3 region has 16 residues. The CDR3 nucleotides read TGTGCCAGCAGCTCATTCTCCGGGACACCAACAGATACGCAGTATTTT. It specifies CASSSFSGTPTDTQYF.

This clone was picked up one time. This chain connects TRBV5-8 to TRBJ2-5; tentative D call: TRBD1 (7 bases). V was trimmed by 0 bases and J by 2 bases, leaving 20 bases between them. The length of the CDR3 is 18 residues. CDR1 is SGHTS, CDR2 YDEGEE, per germline. The CDR3 is CASSLAREAGGLQETQYF. DNA for the CDR3: TGTGCCAGCAGCTTGGCTCGTGAGGCAGGGGGGCTTCAAGAGACCCAGTACTTC.

The chain links TRBV6-5 to TRBJ1-4; maybe TRBD1 (5 bases). V was trimmed by 11 bases and J by 6 bases, leaving 16 bases between them. The germline gives CDR1 MNHEY, CDR2 SVGAGI. The CDR3 has 13 residues. For the CDR3, the DNA is TGTGCCGGGGGGGTACAGTTGTATGAAAAACTGTTTTTT. As protein: CAGGVQLYEKLFF.

J is TRBJ2-7 and V is TRBV5-6; 9 nucleotides agree with TRBD1. With 2 bases clipped from V and 7 bases from J, the junction kept 7 bases outside the gene matches. The CDR3 length is 14 residues. Germline assignment: CDR1 SGHDT and CDR2 YYEEEE. The CDR3 nucleotides are TGTGCCAGCAGCTTTGGACAGGGGACGGGGGAGCAGTACTTC. It yields the protein CASSFGQGTGEQYF.

The genes are TRBV2 and TRBJ2-7; 9 nucleotides line up with TRBD2. The ends lost 3 bases at V and 4 bases at J; junction bases unmatched: 7. This CDR3 is 15 amino acids long. Germline values: CDR1 SNHLY, CDR2 FYNNEI. CDR3 region: CASSERPSGVYEQYF. The DNA of the CDR3 is TGTGCCAGCAGTGAGCGGCCTAGCGGGGTTTACGAGCAGTACTTC.

The J gene is TRBJ2-7, the V gene TRBV5-6; 9 bases are shared with TRBD1. The V gene's germline CDR1 is SGHDT and CDR2 YYEEEE. There are 15 residues in the CDR3. V lost 4 bases, J lost 2 bases, and 7 bases stayed unmatched. Here the CDR3 reads CASSPAGTGTYEQYF. The CDR3 DNA reads as TGTGCCAGCAGCCCGGCCGGGACAGGGACCTACGAGCAGTACTTC. The variable domain in full, with the rest retrieved from reference TRBV5-6 and TRBJ2-7, is DAGVTQSPTHLIKTRGQQVTLRCSPKSGHDTVSWYQQALGQGPQFIFQYYEEEERQRGNFPDRFSGHQFPNYSSELNVNALLLGDSALYLCASSPAGTGTYEQYFGPGTRLTVT.

V and J are TRBV11-2 and TRBJ2-5, with D possibly TRBD2 on 5 matching bases. The CDR3 length is 16 residues. Trimming took off 4 bases at V and 2 bases at J, with 17 bases between the two ends. Germline V CDR1 and CDR2: SGHAT, FQNNGV. CDR3 bases: TGTGCCAGCAGCTCCTGGTCGACCGGGAAACAAGAGACCCAGTACTTC. Translated: CASSSWSTGKQETQYF.

The chain is built from TRBV6-5 and TRBJ1-2; 9 bases agree with TRBD1. This CDR3 spans 13 amino acids. With V trimmed by 4 bases and J by 7 bases, 4 bases remained unmatched. Germline V CDR1 and CDR2: MNHEY, SVGAGI. The CDR3 DNA is TGTGCCAGCAGTTGGGGACAGGGAGGTGGCTACACCTTC. This encodes CASSWGQGGGYTF.

This rearrangement joins TRBV14 to TRBJ2-5; a possible D gene is TRBD2 (7 bases). The J call may be incorrect, as the DNA end agrees better with TRBJ2-7. The germline gives CDR1 SGHDN, CDR2 FVKESK. The CDR3 is 15 amino acids. The CDR3 loop reads CASSQPRGGSYEQYF. The CDR3 DNA reads TGTGCCAGCAGCCAGCCCAGGGGAGGGTCCTACGAGCAGTACTTC.

CDR3 in DNA: TGCGCCAGCAGCCAAGACGGCGGGACTATCTTGGCCTACGAGCAGTACTTC. Translation: CASSQDGGTILAYEQYF. This rearrangement joins TRBV4-3 to TRBJ2-7, with 7 bases aligning to TRBD2. The germline V gene has CDR1 LGHNA and CDR2 YSLEER. The CDR3 contains 17 residues. The ends lost 0 bases at V and 2 bases at J; junction bases unmatched: 10.

This clone was counted between two and nine times. The V gene is TRBV6-1, the J gene TRBJ2-1; 10 bases are a match to TRBD2. CDR3 length equals 14 residues. Trimming took 6 bases from V and 8 from J; bases not matched to a gene: 7. Per the germline V gene, CDR1 is MNHNS and CDR2 is SASEGT. Here the CDR3 reads CASSLAGVVDEQFF. CDR3 DNA sequence: TGTGCCAGCAGCCTAGCGGGGGTTGTCGATGAGCAGTTCTTC.

The chain uses TRBV28 and TRBJ2-1; D gene uncertain. The V gene's germline CDR1 is MDHEN and CDR2 SYDVKM. CDR3 length equals 11 residues. V lost 6 bases to trimming and J lost 7 bases, with 7 bases between them. CDR3 sequence (DNA): TGTGCCAGCAGGGCCTTGAATGAGCAGTTCTTC. It codes for CASRALNEQFF.

This CDR3 reads CASSYRPGNSGNTIYF. The CDR3 nucleotides read TGTGCCAGTAGCTATCGACCGGGGAACTCTGGAAACACCATATATTTT. The gene calls are TRBV19 and TRBJ1-3, with D unresolved. Trimming cost V 6 bases and J 0 bases, with 15 bases left between them. Germline CDR1 reads LNHDA; CDR2 reads SQIVND (reference sequence). The CDR3 sequence is 16 residues long.

The J gene is TRBJ1-4, the V gene TRBV30, with D uncertain. The CDR3 covers 15 residues. Germline lookup yields CDR1 GTSNPN and CDR2 SVGIG (reference sequence). With 0 bases removed from V and 8 bases from J, the gap between germline ends came to 16 bases. DNA for the CDR3: TGTGCCTGGAGTGTACTGGCCCAAGCGGGGGAAAAACTGTTTTTT. It codes for CAWSVLAQAGEKLFF.

The CDR3 sequence is CASGWARDRGYEQYF. The DNA of the CDR3 is TGTGCTAGTGGTTGGGCGCGGGACAGGGGCTACGAGCAGTACTTC. The chain has TRBV12-5 and TRBJ2-5; 10 bases align to TRBD1. The J call may be mistaken, given a closer DNA end match to TRBJ2-7. This CDR3 has 15 residues. Germline loops: CDR1 LGHNT, CDR2 FRNRAP.

Comment on this clone: The sample holds other DNA sequences that translate to the same CDR3. The chain has TRBV11-3 and TRBJ1-1; a weak D match, TRBD1 (5 bases). Germline V gene sequence: CDR1 SGHNT, CDR2 YENEEA. V lost 3 bases, J lost 5 bases, and 10 bases lay in between. CDR3 length equals 13 residues. In DNA form, the CDR3 reads TGTGCCAGCAGCTTCTCTCGGGGGACTGAAGCTTTCTTT. Translation: CASSFSRGTEAFF.

As for this clone: Its ends do not fully match the called genes, so a read error is possible. The chain carries TRBV7-3 and TRBJ2-3; D gene unclear. Germline CDR1 is SGHTA and CDR2 is FQGTGA. This CDR3 is built from 12 residues. CDR3 amino acids: CASSLLRIAVDF. CDR3 DNA sequence: TGTGCCAGCAGCTTGCTGAGGATCGCAGTGGATTTT.

The V and J genes are TRBV5-6 and TRBJ2-3; tentatively, D is TRBD2 (7 bases). The CDR3 extends over 15 amino acids. Germline V gene sequence: CDR1 SGHDT, CDR2 YYEEEE. V lost 4 bases and J lost 3, with 15 bases in between. CDR3 region: CASSHGGGATDTQYF. In nucleotides, the CDR3 is TGTGCCAGCAGCCATGGAGGGGGGGCAACAGATACGCAGTATTTT. Based on the CDR3 plus reference TRBV5-6 and TRBJ2-3, the full variable domain is DAGVTQSPTHLIKTRGQQVTLRCSPKSGHDTVSWYQQALGQGPQFIFQYYEEEERQRGNFPDRFSGHQFPNYSSELNVNALLLGDSALYLCASSHGGGATDTQYFGPGTRLTVL.

The chain is built from TRBV28 and TRBJ2-5; 8 bases match TRBD1. V lost 2 bases to trimming and J lost 3 bases; unmatched junction nucleotides: 2. The germline V gene encodes CDR1 MDHEN and CDR2 SYDVKM. The CDR3 spans 14 residues. The CDR3 sequence: CASSLQGAEETQYF. The CDR3 bases are TGTGCCAGCAGTTTACAGGGGGCCGAAGAGACCCAGTACTTC.

This chain's CDR3 is CASSDRQVTDTQYF. The CDR3 bases are TGTGCCAGCAGCGACCGACAGGTCACAGATACGCAGTATTTT. V is TRBV11-3 and J is TRBJ2-3, with TRBD1 as a possible D gene (6 bases). Germline CDR1 and CDR2: SGHNT and YENEEA. The V end was cut by 5 bases, the J end by 2 bases, with 11 bases between. CDR3 length: 14 amino acids.

The CDR3 here is CASFPGPGRIEYGYTF. Written as DNA, the CDR3 is TGTGCCAGTTTCCCCGGGCCAGGGCGGATTGAGTATGGCTACACCTTC. This chain links TRBV19 with TRBJ1-2; D may be TRBD1 (5 bases). Trimming cost V 8 bases and J 5 bases, with 24 bases left between them. The CDR3 contains 16 residues. In germline, CDR1 is LNHDA, CDR2 SQIVND (reference sequence).